This TCR beta chain derives from a study of T cell changes during pregnancy in multiple sclerosis. Generated by immunoSEQ multiplex PCR, the TCRdb table keeps only in-frame clones and is missing some. The sample lists fewer than 40,000 clones; 90% to 95% were seen once. Germline V lookup: CDR1 SGHRS, CDR2 YFSETQ. V shed 3 bases, J shed 3 bases, and the junction held 4 bases outside the gene matches. The CDR3 loop spans 15 amino acids. Sequenced material: CD4+ T cells from peripheral blood mononuclear cells, taken in the second trimester of pregnancy. The sequence came from a female donor with multiple sclerosis, enrolled in a pregnancy study. The chain joins TRBV5-1 to TRBJ1-2, with 11 bases that match TRBD1. Here the CDR3 reads CASSSGQGADYGYTF. DNA of the CDR3: TGCGCCAGCAGCTCAGGACAGGGGGCGGACTATGGCTACACCTTC.